This passage covers 32 T cell receptor beta chains from one sample sequenced in a study of cytomegalovirus exposure and HLA in healthy donors (dated by TCRdb to 2017 to 2019). The library was made by the immunoSEQ multiplex PCR assay. For the multiplex PCR, a mixture combining 60 forward primers for TCR Vbeta segments and 13 reverse primers for TCR Jbeta segments was used. Imported from immuneACCESS, the table was reduced by TCRdb to in-frame sequences with V and J called. These copies leave out some clones; in studies compared against another copy, an unresolved V gene accounts for under half, and the cause of the remainder is not known. The sample table records 95,000 to 150,000 clones; over 80% of these occur just once. The ten largest clones take up around 2% of the sample. Sequenced material: PBMCs. The receptors stem from a man under 40 in good health and CMV-seronegative.

This chain joins TRBV11-2 and TRBJ1-4; D may be TRBD1 (6 bases). Trimming shortened V by 1 base and J by 4 bases, and 10 bases separated the two germline ends. Per germline, CDR1 SGHAT and CDR2 FQNNGV. This CDR3 spans 15 amino acids. The chain's CDR3 is CASSLGTVINEKLFF. The CDR3 coding sequence is TGTGCCAGCAGCTTAGGGACAGTAATTAATGAAAAACTGTTTTTT.

The rearrangement joins TRBV6-1 to TRBJ2-2; TRBD1 matches 7 bases. The germline gives CDR1 MNHNS, CDR2 SASEGT. The CDR3 spans 17 residues. V gave up 2 bases and J gave up 4 bases; unmatched junction bases: 10. The CDR3 reads CASSESRGTDLTGELFF. In nucleotides, the CDR3 is TGTGCCAGCAGTGAAAGTAGGGGGACAGACCTCACCGGGGAGCTGTTTTTT.

The gene calls are TRBV4-2 and TRBJ2-3, with 9 bases that match TRBD2. The CDR3 is made up of 17 amino acids. V gave up 4 bases and J gave up 1 base; unmatched junction bases: 9. The germline CDR1 and CDR2 sequences are LGHNA and YNFKEQ. Here the CDR3 reads CASSLTIGGGGTDTQYF. CDR3 coding DNA: TGTGCCAGCAGCCTAACAATCGGCGGGGGGGGCACAGATACGCAGTATTTT.

The chain combines TRBV7-9 with TRBJ2-3, with D possibly being TRBD2 (6 bases). V was cut by 5 bases and J by 1 base, with 13 bases left in between. The CDR3 is made up of 15 amino acids. Per germline, CDR1 SEHNR and CDR2 FQNEAQ (reference sequence). CDR3 loop: CASSPGGAGTDTQYF. CDR3 DNA: TGTGCCAGCAGCCCCGGAGGGGCCGGCACAGATACGCAGTATTTT.

In its sample, this clone was seen once. The chain combines TRBV6-1 with TRBJ1-2; 7 bases agree with TRBD1. This CDR3 is 14 amino acids long. With V trimmed by 5 bases and J by 4 bases, 7 bases remained unmatched. CDR1 is MNHNS and CDR2 is SASEGT in the germline V gene. CDR3 nucleotide sequence: TGTGCCAGCAGTCTAGGGGGCGGTGGCTATGGCTACACCTTC. The encoded protein is CASSLGGGGYGYTF.

The CDR3 sequence: CASSERGGRRGGELFF. The DNA for the CDR3 is TGTGCCAGTTCTGAGCGGGGGGGCCGGAGGGGCGGGGAGCTGTTTTTT. This chain links TRBV7-2 with TRBJ2-2, with TRBD2 matching over 10 bases. The V gene's germline CDR1 is SGHTA and CDR2 FQGNSA. The CDR3 runs to 16 residues. With 9 bases clipped from V and 7 bases from J, the junction kept 14 bases outside the gene matches.

V is TRBV15 and J is TRBJ2-1; 8 bases fit TRBD1. The germline CDR1 and CDR2 sequences are LNHNV and YYDKDF (reference sequence). This CDR3 has 15 amino acids. J gave up 7 bases and V 2 bases, and 7 bases lay outside the gene matches. The CDR3 DNA follows: TGTGCCACCAGCAGACCTCAACAGGGGGGAAATGAGCAGTTCTTC. Protein sequence: CATSRPQQGGNEQFF.

The V gene is TRBV30, the J gene TRBJ1-4, with a possible D match to TRBD1 (6 bases). Trimming shortened V by 3 bases and J by 0 bases, and 11 bases separated the two germline ends. The CDR3 consists of 15 residues. Germline V CDR1 and CDR2: GTSNPN, SVGIG (reference sequence). CDR3 in amino acids: CAWRNPGATNEKLFF. The CDR3 DNA follows: TGTGCCTGGAGAAACCCAGGGGCAACTAATGAAAAACTGTTTTTT.

This clone was counted between two and nine times. V and J are TRBV5-1 and TRBJ1-1; D possibly corresponds to TRBD1 (6 bases). The V gene's germline CDR1 is SGHRS and CDR2 YFSETQ. The V end lost 4 bases, the J end lost 4 bases, and 17 bases lay between the germline ends. This CDR3 is 15 amino acids long. Here the CDR3 reads CASSLSQGGVTEAFF. The CDR3 bases are TGCGCCAGCAGCCTGTCACAGGGTGGGGTCACTGAAGCTTTCTTT.

The DNA of the CDR3 is TGTGCCAGCAGTTTAGTCAGGGTAGGAGATACGCAGTATTTT. Its protein is CASSLVRVGDTQYF. The chain links TRBV27 to TRBJ2-3; maybe TRBD1 (5 bases). The CDR3 has 14 residues. CDR1 is MNHEY, CDR2 SMNVEV, per germline (reference sequence). With 2 bases removed from V and 5 bases from J, the gap between germline ends came to 11 bases.

For the CDR3, the DNA is TGTGCCAGCAGCTTGGACAGGGTTGATTCACCCCTCCACTTT. It yields the protein CASSLDRVDSPLHF. The chain recombines TRBV5-5 with TRBJ1-6; possibly TRBD1 for D (6 bases). The V gene lost 0 bases and the J gene lost 8 bases, with 9 bases spanning the gap. CDR1 is SGHKS and CDR2 is YYEKEE in the germline V gene (reference sequence). The CDR3 contains 14 residues. Full variable domain (rest looked up from reference TRBV5-5 and TRBJ1-6): DAGVTQSPTHLIKTRGQQVTLRCSPISGHKSVSWYQQVLGQGPQFIFQYYEKEERGRGNFPDRFSARQFPNYSSELNVNALLLGDSALYLCASSLDRVDSPLHFGNGTRLTVT.

J is TRBJ1-4 and V is TRBV2; TRBD1 matches at 7 bases. After removal of 8 bases from V and 4 bases from J, the junction contained 10 bases not matched to a gene. The CDR3 contains 15 residues. The germline V gene encodes CDR1 SNHLY and CDR2 FYNNEI. Written as DNA, the CDR3 is TGTGCCAGCCTCCCCACGGACAGGCTTAATGAAAAACTGTTTTTT. It is translated as CASLPTDRLNEKLFF. The variable domain in full, with the rest retrieved from reference TRBV2 and TRBJ1-4, is EPEVTQTPSHQVTQMGQEVILRCVPISNHLYFYWYRQILGQKVEFLVSFYNNEISEKSEIFDDQFSVERPDGSNFTLKIRSTKLEDSAMYFCASLPTDRLNEKLFFGSGTQLSVL.

The rearrangement uses TRBV21-1 and TRBJ2-5; the table's D call, TRBD2, was not checked against the DNA. TRBV21-1 is a listed pseudogene. The CDR3 contains 13 residues. The CDR3 coding sequence is TGTGCCAGCAGCTTCGGGGTAGAAGAGACCCAGTACTTC. This sequence encodes CASSFGVEETQYF.

The chain carries TRBV7-9 and TRBJ1-2, with 7 bases matching TRBD1. J lost 7 bases, V lost 5 bases, and 7 bases had no gene match. CDR3 size: 13 residues. The germline CDR1 and CDR2 sequences are SEHNR and FQNEAQ (reference sequence). CDR3: CASSPYDRVGYTF. In DNA form, the CDR3 reads TGTGCCAGCAGCCCATACGACAGGGTTGGCTACACCTTC.

The chain is built from TRBV27 and TRBJ2-5; TRBD1 matches 8 bases. The trim removed 5 bases at V and 2 bases at J, leaving 7 bases unmatched. This CDR3 is 15 amino acids long. Germline V gene sequence: CDR1 MNHEY, CDR2 SMNVEV (reference sequence). CDR3 sequence (DNA): TGTGCCAGCAGTAGTACCAGGGGGCGGCAAGAGACCCAGTACTTC. Protein: CASSSTRGRQETQYF.

The chain carries TRBV6-5 and TRBJ2-7, with 8 bases matching TRBD1. The germline V gene encodes CDR1 MNHEY and CDR2 SVGAGI. Trimming took 6 bases from V and 0 from J; bases not matched to a gene: 7. This CDR3 region has 15 residues. In DNA, the CDR3 is TGTGCCAGCAGCTTCTCGACAGGGGACTCCTACGAGCAGTACTTC. It yields the protein CASSFSTGDSYEQYF.

The chain has TRBV28 and TRBJ1-2, with 8 nucleotides matching TRBD1. J lost 4 bases, V lost 3 bases, and 7 bases had no gene match. The CDR3 has 15 residues. Germline V gene sequence: CDR1 MDHEN, CDR2 SYDVKM. This chain's CDR3 is CASSLGGTGGYGYTF. The DNA for the CDR3 is TGTGCCAGCAGTTTGGGGGGTACAGGGGGCTATGGCTACACCTTC.

The chain has TRBV11-2 and TRBJ2-7; D is perhaps TRBD1 (5 bases). The CDR3 covers 12 residues. V was cut by 5 bases and J by 3 bases, with 8 bases left in between. The germline gives CDR1 SGHAT, CDR2 FQNNGV. The CDR3 region has the DNA TGTGCCAGCAGCCCCCAGGGCTACGAGCAGTACTTC. It encodes CASSPQGYEQYF.

The chain employs TRBV4-2 and TRBJ1-5; 7 nucleotides agree with TRBD1. The V gene end was trimmed by 1 base and the J gene end by 3 bases; junction bases not matched to a gene: 3. The CDR3 has 15 amino acids. The germline gives CDR1 LGHNA, CDR2 YNFKEQ. CDR3 loop: CASSQGDSYNQPQHF. Written as DNA, the CDR3 is TGTGCCAGCAGCCAAGGGGACAGCTACAATCAGCCCCAGCATTTT.

V gene TRBV28 combines with J gene TRBJ2-2; the match to TRBD1 covers 12 bases. The ends lost 6 bases at V and 7 bases at J; junction bases unmatched: 9. The CDR3 sequence is 16 residues long. Germline V CDR1 and CDR2: MDHEN, SYDVKM. The CDR3 region has the DNA TGTGCCAGCAGCTTCATCGGGACAGGGGGCGACGGGGAGCTGTTTTTT. Encoded protein: CASSFIGTGGDGELFF.

The J gene is TRBJ1-4, the V gene TRBV4-1; 10 bases match TRBD1. V lost 2 bases and J lost 3; bases outside the gene matches: 6. Germline lookup yields CDR1 MGHRA and CDR2 YSYEKL. This CDR3 is built from 17 residues. As DNA, the CDR3 is TGCGCCAGCAGCCAACTGACAGGGGGCGCGGCTAATGAAAAACTGTTTTTT. The encoded protein is CASSQLTGGAANEKLFF.

The rearrangement joins TRBV29-1 to TRBJ1-4; weak D call: TRBD1 (6 bases). The CDR3 loop spans 12 amino acids. Looked up from germline, CDR1 is SQVTM and CDR2 is ANQGSEA. The V end lost 6 bases, the J end lost 8 bases, and 13 bases lay between the germline ends. The CDR3 DNA follows: TGCAGCGTAGTCAGGGGTGGAGAAAAACTGTTTTTT. As protein: CSVVRGGEKLFF.

The V and J genes are TRBV18 and TRBJ2-3; 11 nucleotides line up with TRBD1. This CDR3 has 14 amino acids. With V trimmed by 5 bases and J by 4 bases, 2 bases remained unmatched. Germline V gene data show CDR1 as KGHSH and CDR2 as LQKENI. For the CDR3, the DNA is TGTGCCAGCTCATCGGGACAGGGGGCAGATACGCAGTATTTT. This translates into CASSSGQGADTQYF.

The V gene is TRBV19, the J gene TRBJ2-5; 11 bases are shared with TRBD2. The CDR3 totals 15 residues. Germline CDR1 is LNHDA and CDR2 is SQIVND (reference sequence). J lost 4 bases, V lost 5 bases, and 6 bases had no gene match. The DNA for the CDR3 is TGTGCCAGTAGTCTTACTAGCGGGAGAGCAGAGACCCAGTACTTC. Translation gives CASSLTSGRAETQYF.

V usage is TRBV4-1 and J usage is TRBJ2-4; 8 positions agree with TRBD2. CDR1 and CDR2 (germline): MGHRA, YSYEKL. The CDR3 is 19 residues long. Germline trimming cut 2 bases from V and 8 bases from J; bases unmatched to any gene: 20. The CDR3 sequence is CASSQYIPGLVVGGDIQYF. The CDR3 DNA is TGCGCCAGCAGCCAATATATACCGGGACTAGTTGTGGGGGGGGACATTCAGTACTTC.

The rearrangement links TRBV18 to TRBJ2-1, with 11 bases that match TRBD2. Per germline, CDR1 KGHSH and CDR2 LQKENI. This CDR3 comprises 17 residues. V was pared by 1 base and J by 2 bases, with 4 bases of the junction left unmatched. CDR3 loop: CASSPRSSGGTYNEQFF. CDR3 DNA sequence: TGTGCCAGCTCACCACGGTCTAGCGGGGGGACCTACAATGAGCAGTTCTTC.

The rearrangement links TRBV5-1 to TRBJ2-7, with 8 nucleotides matching TRBD2. Germline CDR1 is SGHRS and CDR2 is YFSETQ. Germline trimming cut 2 bases from V and 6 bases from J; bases unmatched to any gene: 10. This CDR3 comprises 15 residues. CDR3 amino acids: CASSFLAGGGAEQYF. The CDR3, as DNA: TGCGCCAGCAGCTTCCTGGCGGGGGGCGGGGCCGAGCAGTACTTC. Full variable domain (remainder filled in from reference TRBV5-1 and TRBJ2-7): KAGVTQTPRYLIKTRGQQVTLSCSPISGHRSVSWYQQTPGQGLQFLFEYFSETQRNKGNFPGRFSGRQFSNSRSEMNVSTLELGDSALYLCASSFLAGGGAEQYFGPGTRLTVT.

J is TRBJ1-5 and V is TRBV6-1; D call uncertain. Trimming shortened V by 1 base and J by 0 bases, and 7 bases separated the two germline ends. Germline values: CDR1 MNHNS, CDR2 SASEGT. This CDR3 contains 15 residues. The CDR3 region is CASSEDSYSNQPQHF. The CDR3 DNA sequence: TGTGCCAGCAGTGAAGACAGTTATAGCAATCAGCCCCAGCATTTT.

The chain is built from TRBV7-2 and TRBJ1-6; D not resolved. Germline values: CDR1 SGHTA, CDR2 FQGNSA. The CDR3 is made up of 14 amino acids. V was clipped by 3 bases and J by 7 bases, with 10 bases between them. CDR3 region: CASSLTGLNSPLHF. CDR3 bases: TGTGCCAGCAGCTTGACCGGGTTAAATTCACCCCTCCACTTT.

This clone came up once. J is TRBJ2-2 and V is TRBV7-9; 8 bases line up with TRBD1. The CDR3 is made up of 14 amino acids. The germline V gene has CDR1 SEHNR and CDR2 FQNEAQ (reference sequence). CDR3 in amino acids: CVIDRGLITGELFF. The DNA of the CDR3 is TGTGTCATAGACAGGGGCTTAATCACCGGGGAGCTGTTTTTT.

The chain couples TRBV5-4 to TRBJ1-5, with D perhaps TRBD1 (6 bases). V was cut by 0 bases and J by 7 bases, with 8 bases left in between. The CDR3 is made up of 13 amino acids. Looked up from germline, CDR1 is SGHNT and CDR2 is YYREEE (reference sequence). The DNA of the CDR3 is TGTGCCAGCAGCTTGGGTGGGGGCCAGCCCCAGCATTTT. Its translation: CASSLGGGQPQHF. Complete variable domain (other parts from reference TRBV5-4 and TRBJ1-5): ETGVTQSPTHLIKTRGQQVTLRCSSQSGHNTVSWYQQALGQGPQFIFQYYREEENGRGNFPPRFSGLQFPNYSSELNVNALELDDSALYLCASSLGGGQPQHFGDGTRLSIL.

V and J are TRBV19 and TRBJ2-6, with D possibly being TRBD1 (5 bases). The CDR3 has 12 residues. Germline values: CDR1 LNHDA, CDR2 SQIVND (reference sequence). The DNA of the CDR3 is TGTGGTACAGGCTCTGGGGCCAACGTCCTGACTTTC. This sequence encodes CGTGSGANVLTF.